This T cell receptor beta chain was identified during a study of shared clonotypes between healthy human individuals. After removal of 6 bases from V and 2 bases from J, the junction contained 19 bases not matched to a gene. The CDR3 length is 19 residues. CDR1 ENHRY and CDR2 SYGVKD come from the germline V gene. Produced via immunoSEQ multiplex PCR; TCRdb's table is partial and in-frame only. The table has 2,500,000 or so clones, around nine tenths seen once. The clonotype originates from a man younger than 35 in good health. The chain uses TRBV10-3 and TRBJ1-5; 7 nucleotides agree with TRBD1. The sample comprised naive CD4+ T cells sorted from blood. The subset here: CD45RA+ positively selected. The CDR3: CAISDPRERGRGGNQPQHF. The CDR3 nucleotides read TGTGCCATCAGCGACCCTCGAGAAAGGGGGCGAGGGGGCAATCAGCCCCAGCATTTT.